Each of the 26 T cell receptor beta chains below was sequenced from the same sample in a study of cytomegalovirus exposure and HLA in healthy donors. Vbeta (60) and Jbeta (13) primers were used in the PCR. Using immunoSEQ multiplex PCR, the repertoire was profiled, and TCRdb retains in-frame clones only, with some absent. In the table there are over 150,000 clones, around 86% of which are singletons. The sequencing input was PBMCs. These receptor sequences come from a woman aged 50 to 65 in good health and CMV-seropositive.

The chain joins TRBV12-5 to TRBJ2-2, with TRBD2 identical over 8 bases. Germline V gene data show CDR1 as LGHNT and CDR2 as FRNRAP. This CDR3 is built from 15 residues. J gave up 3 bases and V 7 bases, and 7 bases lay outside the gene matches. The CDR3 region has the DNA TGTGCTAGTGCCCCGGGGGGGAAGGACACCGGGGAGCTGTTTTTT. Translated, it gives CASAPGGKDTGELFF.

The chain has TRBV5-1 and TRBJ1-4; possibly TRBD1 for D (6 bases). This CDR3 is built from 15 residues. Germline CDR1 SGHRS, CDR2 YFSETQ. The ends were cut back, 0 bases at V and 10 bases at J, with 16 bases in the middle. CDR3 protein: CASSLAAGAGGKLFF. The CDR3 DNA reads as TGCGCCAGCAGCTTGGCGGCGGGGGCGGGTGGAAAACTGTTTTTT.

This chain links TRBV29-1 with TRBJ2-3; 11 bases align to TRBD2. Germline V gene lookup returns CDR1 SQVTM and CDR2 ANQGSEA. The CDR3 has 14 residues. Trimming cost V 5 bases and J 5 bases; bases outside gene matches: 6. The CDR3 sequence: CSVPFTSGGDTQYF. The CDR3 nucleotides read TGCAGCGTTCCCTTCACTAGCGGGGGAGATACGCAGTATTTT.

This chain joins TRBV11-2 and TRBJ1-3; maybe TRBD1 (5 bases). This CDR3 has 17 residues. V lost 8 bases and J lost 2, with 22 bases in between. From germline, CDR1 is SGHAT and CDR2 FQNNGV. The CDR3 nucleotides read TGTGCCAGCGCCCACACCGGGGGAAGAATGGCTGGAAACACCATATATTTT. It yields the protein CASAHTGGRMAGNTIYF.

The V and J genes are TRBV4-1 and TRBJ2-7, with D unresolved. Germline CDR1 MGHRA, CDR2 YSYEKL. This CDR3 is 13 amino acids long. Between the trimmed V and J ends, which lost 4 bases and 1 base, there was a span of 8 bases. CDR3 sequence (DNA): TGCGCCAGCAGCCGTACAGAGTCCTACGAGCAGTACTTC. Protein: CASSRTESYEQYF.

In its sample, this clone was seen a few times. The chain recombines TRBV6-4 with TRBJ1-6; the match to TRBD1 covers 7 bases. This CDR3 is built from 16 residues. J was trimmed by 13 bases and V by 2 bases; bases with no gene match: 14. Germline values: CDR1 MRHNA, CDR2 SNTAGT. CDR3 DNA: TGTGCCAGCAGTGACCGTCCTGACAGGGATTTATTCCCCCTCCACTTT. It specifies CASSDRPDRDLFPLHF.

The rearrangement uses TRBV27 and TRBJ1-3, with TRBD1 matching 7 bases. The CDR3 length is 12 residues. Germline V CDR1 and CDR2: MNHEY, SMNVEV (reference sequence). The J segment lost 7 bases and the V segment lost 7 bases, leaving 4 bases of the junction unmatched. CDR3 protein: CASKTGYNTIYF. The DNA for the CDR3 is TGTGCCAGCAAGACAGGGTATAACACCATATATTTT.

The CDR3 DNA reads TGCGCCAGCAGTGGACCTTCAGGAGCGGACGGCAACAATGAGCAGTTCTTC. Protein product: CASSGPSGADGNNEQFF. V usage is TRBV10-1 and J usage is TRBJ2-1, with D perhaps TRBD2 (5 bases). Germline CDR1 WNHNN, CDR2 SYGVQD (reference sequence). This CDR3 comprises 17 residues. V gave up 4 bases and J gave up 5 bases, with 21 bases separating them.

The sample holds one count of this clone. This chain links TRBV7-9 with TRBJ1-4; D is perhaps TRBD1 (5 bases). Germline CDR1 reads SEHNR; CDR2 reads FQNEAQ (reference sequence). Trimming stripped 10 bases from V and 2 bases from J, with 11 bases between. This CDR3 contains 13 residues. The CDR3 sequence is CATGGDTNEKLFF. CDR3 coding DNA: TGTGCCACCGGGGGGGATACTAATGAAAAACTGTTTTTT. Filled out from reference TRBV7-9 and TRBJ1-4, the complete variable domain reads DTGVSQNPRHKITKRGQNVTFRCDPISEHNRLYWYRQTLGQGPEFLTYFQNEAQLEKSRLLSDRFSAERPKGSFSTLEIQRTEQGDSAMYLCATGGDTNEKLFFGSGTQLSVL.

The gene calls are TRBV7-3 and TRBJ1-4; D not resolved. The germline V gene has CDR1 SGHTA and CDR2 FQGTGA. V lost 3 bases, J lost 0 bases, and 11 bases lay in between. This CDR3 contains 16 residues. The DNA for the CDR3 is TGTGCCAGCAGCTTGGGCACTTCCCCAACTAATGAAAAACTGTTTTTT. Translating it yields CASSLGTSPTNEKLFF.

The chain carries TRBV7-9 and TRBJ2-7; D is ambiguous. The CDR3 covers 14 residues. V was pared by 2 bases and J by 7 bases, with 15 bases between. CDR1 SEHNR and CDR2 FQNEAQ come from the germline V gene (reference sequence). In DNA form, the CDR3 reads TGTGCCAGCAGCTTATCCCTAGGAGCTTCGGAGCAGTACTTC. Protein sequence: CASSLSLGASEQYF.

This chain joins TRBV10-3 and TRBJ2-7, with D tentatively TRBD2 (6 bases). Germline V gene sequence: CDR1 ENHRY, CDR2 SYGVKD. V was clipped by 6 bases and J by 1 base, with 10 bases between them. The CDR3 is 13 amino acids. CDR3 sequence: CAISRLESYEQYF. The CDR3 DNA reads TGTGCCATCAGCAGACTAGAGTCCTACGAGCAGTACTTC.

V gene TRBV28 combines with J gene TRBJ1-2, with 7 bases matching TRBD1. V lost 8 bases, J lost 7 bases, and 10 bases stayed unmatched. The CDR3 is 13 amino acids. Germline V lookup: CDR1 MDHEN, CDR2 SYDVKM. The CDR3 DNA reads as TGTGCCAGCGCGACAGGGAACCTCCTTGGCTACACCTTC. Its protein product is CASATGNLLGYTF.

The chain combines TRBV18 with TRBJ2-3; TRBD2 matches at 13 bases. Germline assignment: CDR1 KGHSH and CDR2 LQKENI. The CDR3 consists of 17 residues. V was clipped by 2 bases and J by 8 bases; unmatched bases: 10. CDR3 in amino acids: CASSPTEQRTSGGTQYF. The CDR3 bases are TGTGCCAGCTCACCAACGGAACAAAGGACTAGCGGGGGTACGCAGTATTTT. Using reference TRBV18 and TRBJ2-3 for the parts outside the CDR3, the full variable domain is NAGVMQNPRHLVRRRGQEARLRCSPMKGHSHVYWYRQLPEEGLKFMVYLQKENIIDESGMPKERFSAEFPKEGPSILRIQQVVRGDSAAYFCASSPTEQRTSGGTQYFGPGTRLTVL.

V gene TRBV7-9 combines with J gene TRBJ2-3; 9 bases fit TRBD2. The germline CDR1 and CDR2 sequences are SEHNR and FQNEAQ (reference sequence). With V trimmed by 5 bases and J by 4 bases, 10 bases remained unmatched. CDR3 length equals 16 residues. The CDR3 loop is CASSAGTSLVPDTQYF. CDR3 coding DNA: TGTGCCAGCAGCGCCGGGACTAGCTTAGTTCCAGATACGCAGTATTTT.

This clone was recorded only once. The CDR3 DNA is TGCGCCAGCAGCCTTACCCCCTACAGGGCATCAGGGGAGACCCAGTACTTC. Its translation is CASSLTPYRASGETQYF. The chain recombines TRBV5-1 with TRBJ2-5; tentatively, D is TRBD1 (6 bases). Germline CDR1 reads SGHRS; CDR2 reads YFSETQ. The CDR3 consists of 17 residues. Trimming stripped 4 bases from V and 5 bases from J, with 24 bases between.

On this clone itself: A read error may produce the germline difference seen at one junction end. The chain links TRBV5-1 to TRBJ2-6, with D perhaps matching TRBD1 (5 bases). Germline CDR1 reads SGHRS; CDR2 reads YFSETQ. The CDR3 sequence is 16 residues long. The CDR3 DNA is TGCGCCAGCAGCCCACCGCTAGTCACTGGGGCCAACGGCCTGACTTTC. It specifies CASSPPLVTGANGLTF.

The chain recombines TRBV10-3 with TRBJ2-5; TRBD2 matches 7 bases. V was clipped by 6 bases and J by 4 bases; unmatched bases: 5. The CDR3 has 13 residues. CDR1 ENHRY and CDR2 SYGVKD come from the germline V gene. In nucleotides, the CDR3 is TGTGCCATCAGCTCGGGCGGGGGAGAGACCCAGTACTTC. Protein sequence: CAISSGGGETQYF.

This chain joins TRBV2 and TRBJ2-5; 8 bases map to TRBD2. CDR1 SNHLY and CDR2 FYNNEI come from the germline V gene. Trimming at V came to 4 bases and at J to 4 bases, leaving 8 bases not matched to a gene. This CDR3 has 15 amino acids. In nucleotides, the CDR3 is TGTGCCAGCAGTGTCGAAGGGCTAGCGGGAGAGACCCAGTACTTC. It codes for CASSVEGLAGETQYF.

Only one count was recorded for this clone. The chain uses TRBV5-1 and TRBJ1-1; 8 bases fit TRBD1. V gave up 5 bases and J gave up 5 bases; unmatched junction bases: 17. There are 17 residues in the CDR3. The V gene's germline CDR1 is SGHRS and CDR2 YFSETQ. CDR3 region: CASRIQPGGAGKTEAFF. The CDR3 DNA is TGCGCCAGCAGGATTCAACCAGGGGGCGCGGGTAAAACTGAAGCTTTCTTT.

This clone was detected only a few times. V gene TRBV5-4 combines with J gene TRBJ1-1; 8 bases agree with TRBD1. CDR1 is SGHNT and CDR2 is YYREEE in the germline V gene (reference sequence). The V gene end was trimmed by 4 bases and the J gene end by 4 bases; junction bases not matched to a gene: 6. The CDR3 extends over 14 amino acids. The CDR3 loop reads CASSQDRVGTEAFF. In DNA form, the CDR3 reads TGTGCCAGCAGCCAGGACAGGGTGGGCACTGAAGCTTTCTTT. The complete variable domain, with remaining parts taken from reference TRBV5-4 and TRBJ1-1, reads ETGVTQSPTHLIKTRGQQVTLRCSSQSGHNTVSWYQQALGQGPQFIFQYYREEENGRGNFPPRFSGLQFPNYSSELNVNALELDDSALYLCASSQDRVGTEAFFGQGTRLTVV.

The chain couples TRBV2 to TRBJ2-5; maybe TRBD2 (7 bases). The CDR3 runs 15 residues. Germline V CDR1 and CDR2: SNHLY, FYNNEI. Trimming left V 6 bases short and J 1 base short, with 15 bases between. CDR3 protein: CASRRGTTGQETQYF. The CDR3 DNA follows: TGTGCCAGCAGGAGGGGGACTACCGGCCAAGAGACCCAGTACTTC.

The DNA for the CDR3 is TGCGCCAGCAGCCCGACAGGGGTCACCGGGGAGCTGTTTTTT. Protein product: CASSPTGVTGELFF. The chain links TRBV5-1 to TRBJ2-2; 8 bases agree with TRBD1. This CDR3 is built from 14 residues. The V and J ends lost 4 bases and 4 bases, in that order; junction bases with no gene match: 3. The V gene's germline CDR1 is SGHRS and CDR2 YFSETQ.

The chain uses TRBV11-2 and TRBJ2-3, with 9 bases that match TRBD2. V was clipped by 1 base and J by 5 bases; unmatched bases: 4. The CDR3 is 15 amino acids. Germline CDR1 SGHAT, CDR2 FQNNGV. The CDR3 DNA is TGTGCCAGCAGCTTAGGCGGGGGGGCCGTAGATACGCAGTATTTT. As protein: CASSLGGGAVDTQYF.

The genes are TRBV5-1 and TRBJ2-1; 9 bases fit TRBD2. Germline CDR1 reads SGHRS; CDR2 reads YFSETQ. The length of the CDR3 is 16 residues. J gave up 7 bases and V 0 bases, and 8 bases lay outside the gene matches. This chain's CDR3 is CASSLGFSGSGNEQFF. CDR3 nucleotides: TGCGCCAGCAGCTTGGGGTTTAGCGGGAGTGGGAATGAGCAGTTCTTC.

The chain carries TRBV6-4 and TRBJ2-1; 8 nucleotides align to TRBD2. The J segment lost 4 bases and the V segment lost 0 bases, leaving 5 bases of the junction unmatched. Germline V gene data show CDR1 as MRHNA and CDR2 as SNTAGT. This CDR3 is 16 amino acids long. The CDR3 reads CASSDSASGPYNEQFF. The DNA of the CDR3 is TGTGCCAGCAGTGACTCGGCTAGCGGGCCTTACAATGAGCAGTTCTTC.